These 6 T cell receptor beta chains came from one sample sequenced in a study of T cells after yellow fever vaccination (dated by TCRdb to between 2017 and 2020). Sample treatment or condition, as interpreted from the label and publication: live attenuated yellow fever vaccine strain. Preparation of the library involved 5' RACE. The reads were generated on an Illumina HiSeq 2500. TCRdb redid the processing of the public reads, applying fastp at Q25 and MiXCR, and retained in-frame beta chains. Rows merge per CDR3 protein into single entries with the most common DNA and genes. This sample lists hundreds of thousands of distinct CDR3 sequences; 9.5% to 13% were detected once. Of the sample, more than 15% is held by the ten largest clones. The sequencing used PBMCs, collected on the day of the first yellow fever vaccination. These receptors all stem from a man aged 18 to 29 who received the YFV17D yellow fever vaccine.

This clonotype occurred a few times. This chain uses TRBV6-1 with TRBJ2-3; 7 bases are shared with TRBD2. The CDR3 totals 14 residues. The V gene's germline CDR1 is MNHNS and CDR2 SASEGT. The junction had 11 bases not matched to a gene; V was cut back by 7 bases and J by 7 bases. The CDR3 spells CASIQGLERNTQYF. Written as DNA, the CDR3 is TGTGCCAGCATCCAAGGACTAGAGAGAAATACGCAGTATTTT.

This clonotype has a handful of counts. The chain uses TRBV6-2 or TRBV6-3 and TRBJ2-5; the match to TRBD2 covers 10 bases. The CDR3 runs 15 residues. In germline, CDR1 is MNHEY, CDR2 SVGEGT. The J segment lost 3 bases and the V segment lost 7 bases, leaving 8 bases of the junction unmatched. The CDR3 loop reads CASTSWLAGEETQYF. The CDR3 DNA reads as TGTGCCAGCACTTCTTGGCTAGCGGGGGAAGAGACCCAGTACTTC.

The V and J genes are TRBV6-1 and TRBJ1-2; no clear D. Germline CDR1 MNHNS, CDR2 SASEGT. CDR3 length equals 16 residues. V was shortened by 4 bases and J by 2 bases, with 17 bases between the two germline ends. In nucleotides, the CDR3 is TGTGCCAGCAGTGGATACGTCGGGGTCACGAACTATGGCTACACCTTC. It yields the protein CASSGYVGVTNYGYTF.

CDR3 DNA sequence: TGTGCCAGCAGCTTAGAGGCAGGGCGACGCTACGAGCAGTACTTC. Its protein product is CASSLEAGRRYEQYF. The V call is TRBV7-9, the J call TRBJ2-7; tentative D call: TRBD1 (5 bases). Germline lookup yields CDR1 SEHNR and CDR2 FQNEAQ (reference sequence). V was trimmed by 1 base and J by 3 bases, leaving 13 bases between them. The CDR3 is made up of 15 amino acids.

The CDR3 region is CASSLAAQNTEAFF. CDR3 coding DNA: TGCGCCAGCAGCTTGGCCGCCCAGAACACTGAAGCTTTCTTT. The rearrangement links TRBV5-1 to TRBJ1-1; the D is unclear. The CDR3 has 14 amino acids. V lost 0 bases to trimming and J lost 1 base, with 7 bases between them. Germline V gene lookup returns CDR1 SGHRS and CDR2 YFSETQ.

This clonotype showed up just a few times. The V gene is TRBV7-8, the J gene TRBJ2-7; tentatively, D is TRBD2 (6 bases). Between the trimmed V and J ends, which lost 4 bases and 6 bases, there was a span of 10 bases. Germline V gene lookup returns CDR1 SGHVS and CDR2 FQNEAQ. The CDR3 consists of 12 residues. This CDR3 is CASSYNGGEQYV. The CDR3 DNA reads TGTGCCAGCAGCTATAACGGGGGCGAGCAGTACGTC.